What follows are 31 T cell receptor beta chains derived from one specimen sequenced in a study of T-cell memory formation after mild COVID-19. TCRdb processed the 5' RACE reads anew with MiXCR; each CDR3 protein has one entry. The repertoire consists of about 270,000 distinct CDR3 sequences, with just over 15% occurring once and the leading ten covering less than 2.5%. The sample was PBMCs or a T cell subset sorted from them (not recorded which). The origin of the receptors is an adult woman who had mild COVID-19 (a few samples of this study predate the infection). Cell type and time point are not known.

The V and J genes are TRBV27 and TRBJ1-5; D possibly corresponds to TRBD1 (5 bases). There are 14 residues in the CDR3. V was shortened by 3 bases and J by 6 bases, with 12 bases between the two germline ends. Germline CDR1 and CDR2: MNHEY and SMNVEV (reference sequence). The CDR3 loop reads CASSFRGIGQPQHF. The CDR3 DNA follows: TGTGCCAGCAGTTTCCGGGGGATAGGTCAGCCCCAGCATTTT.

This clonotype was counted between two and nine times. The chain is built from TRBV20-1 and TRBJ2-7, with 13 bases aligning to TRBD2. The V gene end was trimmed by 5 bases and the J gene end by 4 bases; junction bases not matched to a gene: 2. CDR1 and CDR2 from the germline V gene are DFQATT and SNEGSKA (reference sequence). This CDR3 has 13 amino acids. The CDR3, as DNA: TGCAGTGCTCCGGGACTAGCGGGGTACGAGCAGTACTTC. This codes for CSAPGLAGYEQYF.

The chain employs TRBV20-1 and TRBJ1-3; D gene unclear. CDR1 and CDR2 from the germline V gene are DFQATT and SNEGSKA (reference sequence). The CDR3 contains 15 residues. V was pared by 1 base and J by 0 bases, with 10 bases between. CDR3 sequence reads: CSARAPDGSGNTIYF. The CDR3 bases are TGCAGTGCTAGAGCCCCGGACGGCTCTGGAAACACCATATATTTT.

The chain employs TRBV7-9 and TRBJ1-6; D is uncertain. The ends were cut back, 6 bases at V and 8 bases at J, with 14 bases in the middle. This CDR3 has 14 amino acids. Germline assignment: CDR1 SEHNR and CDR2 FQNEAQ (reference sequence). For the CDR3, the DNA is TGTGCCAGCAGTGTCAACCCCATGGATTCACCCCTCCACTTT. It encodes CASSVNPMDSPLHF.

Ten or more counts support this clonotype. This rearrangement joins TRBV7-9 to TRBJ1-5; D possibly corresponds to TRBD1 (5 bases). V was clipped by 0 bases and J by 1 base, with 7 bases between them. Germline loops: CDR1 SEHNR, CDR2 FQNEAQ (reference sequence). The CDR3 length is 15 residues. Here the CDR3 DNA reads TGTGCCAGCAGCTTAGCCGGGGGAAGCAATCAGCCCCAGCATTTT. It codes for CASSLAGGSNQPQHF. The full variable domain, its missing parts supplied by reference TRBV7-9 and TRBJ1-5, is DTGVSQNPRHKITKRGQNVTFRCDPISEHNRLYWYRQTLGQGPEFLTYFQNEAQLEKSRLLSDRFSAERPKGSFSTLEIQRTEQGDSAMYLCASSLAGGSNQPQHFGDGTRLSIL.

The chain recombines TRBV12-3 or TRBV12-4 with TRBJ2-7; the match to TRBD2 covers 9 bases. Trimming removed 6 bases from V and 0 bases from J; junction bases left unmatched: 3. CDR3 length equals 14 residues. CDR3 in DNA: TGTGCCAGCAGGACTAGCGGTGGCTCCTACGAGCAGTACTTC. Protein: CASRTSGGSYEQYF.

This clonotype showed up just a few times. This chain uses TRBV29-1 with TRBJ2-5; D possibly corresponds to TRBD2 (6 bases). CDR1 is SQVTM and CDR2 is ANQGSEA in the germline V gene. This CDR3 comprises 11 residues. Between the trimmed V and J ends, which lost 6 bases and 5 bases, there was a span of 10 bases. The CDR3 DNA reads as TGCAGCGTCGAGAGCGGGGAGACCCAGTACTTC. Translating gives CSVESGETQYF.

This clonotype was recorded many times. The chain uses TRBV6-4 and TRBJ1-2, with D perhaps TRBD1 (5 bases). The germline CDR1 and CDR2 sequences are MRHNA and SNTAGT. V lost 10 bases and J lost 4, with 16 bases in between. This CDR3 is built from 13 residues. CDR3 amino acids: CATRQPGGYGYTF. Written as DNA, the CDR3 is TGTGCCACCCGACAGCCCGGCGGCTATGGCTACACCTTC.

The chain couples TRBV7-6 to TRBJ2-3, with D tentatively TRBD2 (6 bases). Germline CDR1 is SGHVS and CDR2 is FNYEAQ. Trimming removed 5 bases from V and 0 bases from J, with 18 bases in between. This CDR3 spans 17 amino acids. Here the CDR3 reads CASSLLQRAESTDTQYF. Written as DNA, the CDR3 is TGTGCCAGCAGCCTCCTCCAGCGGGCAGAAAGCACAGATACGCAGTATTTT.

There are many counts of this clonotype. The chain is built from TRBV20-1 and TRBJ1-1; D might be TRBD1 (5 bases). V lost 3 bases and J lost 3, with 8 bases in between. CDR1 and CDR2 from the germline V gene are DFQATT and SNEGSKA (reference sequence). The CDR3 has 12 residues. CDR3: CSARQGYTEAFF. CDR3 coding DNA: TGCAGTGCTAGGCAGGGATACACTGAAGCTTTCTTT.

The chain carries TRBV30 and TRBJ2-2, with D unclear. The CDR3 covers 13 residues. Germline V gene data show CDR1 as GTSNPN and CDR2 as SVGIG (reference sequence). V was clipped by 1 base and J by 5 bases, with 8 bases between them. This chain's CDR3 is CAWSATQTGELFF. Written as DNA, the CDR3 is TGTGCCTGGAGTGCCACCCAGACCGGGGAGCTGTTTTTT.

This clonotype was recorded a few times. The chain employs TRBV5-1 and TRBJ1-2; TRBD1 aligns across 10 bases. Looked up from germline, CDR1 is SGHRS and CDR2 is YFSETQ. V shed 0 bases and J 4 bases; nucleotides not matched to a gene: 3. The CDR3 is made up of 15 amino acids. CDR3 sequence (DNA): TGCGCCAGCAGCTTGGCGGGACAGGGGAGCTATGGCTACACCTTC. Amino acid sequence: CASSLAGQGSYGYTF. The whole variable domain, filled in from reference TRBV5-1 and TRBJ1-2, reads KAGVTQTPRYLIKTRGQQVTLSCSPISGHRSVSWYQQTPGQGLQFLFEYFSETQRNKGNFPGRFSGRQFSNSRSEMNVSTLELGDSALYLCASSLAGQGSYGYTFGSGTRLTVV.

V and J are TRBV7-9 and TRBJ2-7; no clear D. This CDR3 has 16 amino acids. Trimming stripped 3 bases from V and 3 bases from J, with 18 bases between. Germline CDR1 reads SEHNR; CDR2 reads FQNEAQ (reference sequence). The CDR3 region is CASSLSLADWDYEQYF. The CDR3 bases are TGTGCCAGCAGCTTGAGTTTAGCCGACTGGGACTACGAGCAGTACTTC.

About this clonotype itself: The junction shows a germline mismatch at one end, possibly a read error. The gene calls are TRBV7-9 and TRBJ1-1, with 8 bases that match TRBD1. This CDR3 has 16 residues. Per the germline V gene, CDR1 is SEHNR and CDR2 is FQNEAQ (reference sequence). CDR3: CASSRTGRVVNIEAFF. The CDR3 DNA sequence: TGTGCCAGCAGCCGGACAGGGCGGGTCGTGAACATTGAAGCTTTCTTT.

This clonotype was found a few times. This rearrangement joins TRBV7-6 to TRBJ2-1; 13 bases are a match to TRBD2. Germline V CDR1 and CDR2: SGHVS, FNYEAQ. Unmatched junction bases numbered 9, after V lost 8 bases and J lost 8 bases. The CDR3 runs to 15 residues. CDR3 region: CASSLVGLAGDEQFF. In DNA form, the CDR3 reads TGTGCCAGCTCTTTGGTCGGACTAGCGGGAGATGAGCAGTTCTTC.

This sequence joins TRBV6-4 and TRBJ2-7; D perhaps matches TRBD1 (5 bases). Germline CDR1 and CDR2: MRHNA and SNTAGT. The CDR3 contains 13 residues. Trimming pared 4 bases from V and 5 bases from J, leaving 12 bases between. The CDR3 bases are TGTGCCAGCAGTGTTAAGGGGCGACACGAGCAGTACTTC. Residues: CASSVKGRHEQYF.

The gene calls are TRBV7-6 and TRBJ2-7; 11 positions agree with TRBD2. CDR1 and CDR2 (germline): SGHVS, FNYEAQ. V lost 3 bases to trimming and J lost 0 bases; unmatched junction nucleotides: 1. The CDR3 is 15 residues long. In nucleotides, the CDR3 is TGTGCCAGCAGCTTTACTAGCGGGAGCTCCTACGAGCAGTACTTC. It is translated as CASSFTSGSSYEQYF.

The gene calls are TRBV29-1 and TRBJ2-4; tentative D call: TRBD1 (6 bases). The CDR3 is 15 amino acids. Trimming took off 6 bases at V and 2 bases at J, with 17 bases between the two ends. Germline CDR1 SQVTM, CDR2 ANQGSEA. The chain's CDR3 is CSVATGLDTKNIQYF. CDR3 sequence (DNA): TGCAGCGTCGCTACAGGGCTGGATACCAAAAACATTCAGTACTTC.

This clonotype appeared a few times. This chain links TRBV12-3 or TRBV12-4 with TRBJ1-2; D is perhaps TRBD1 (6 bases). Trimming stripped 7 bases from V and 8 bases from J, with 17 bases between. This CDR3 is built from 13 residues. The CDR3 is CASTRNRVNGYTF. The CDR3 DNA reads TGTGCCAGCACCCGCAACAGGGTTAACGGCTACACCTTC.

In its sample, this clonotype was seen a few times. J is TRBJ2-5 and V is TRBV7-8; the D gene is possibly TRBD2 (7 bases). V shed 3 bases and J shed 6 bases, with 20 bases lying between them. CDR1 SGHVS and CDR2 FQNEAQ come from the germline V gene. CDR3 length: 16 residues. CDR3 sequence reads: CASSFTPRGATQTQYF. The CDR3 coding sequence is TGTGCCAGCAGCTTCACCCCTCGGGGGGCGACCCAGACCCAGTACTTC.

This clonotype has more than one count but fewer than ten. The chain uses TRBV12-5 and TRBJ1-5, with D possibly being TRBD1 (6 bases). Germline assignment: CDR1 LGHNT and CDR2 FRNRAP. CDR3 length: 16 residues. Trimming shortened V by 0 bases and J by 7 bases, and 16 bases separated the two germline ends. CDR3 sequence reads: CASGLVITGMGQPQHF. DNA for the CDR3: TGTGCTAGTGGTTTGGTCATCACAGGGATGGGACAGCCCCAGCATTTT. The complete variable domain, with remaining parts taken from reference TRBV12-5 and TRBJ1-5, reads DARVTQTPRHKVTEMGQEVTMRCQPILGHNTVFWYRQTMMQGLELLAYFRNRAPLDDSGMPKDRFSAEMPDATLATLKIQPSEPRDSAVYFCASGLVITGMGQPQHFGDGTRLSIL.

In its sample, this clonotype was seen many times. J is TRBJ2-3 and V is TRBV4-2; perhaps TRBD1 as D (6 bases). Germline V gene data show CDR1 as LGHNA and CDR2 as YNFKEQ. Trimming took 0 bases from V and 3 from J, leaving 16 bases between them. The CDR3 spans 17 residues. CDR3 sequence: CASSQEVGDTSTDTQYF. DNA of the CDR3: TGTGCCAGCAGCCAAGAGGTAGGGGACACATCTACAGATACGCAGTATTTT.

This clonotype appeared a few times. This chain joins TRBV5-1 and TRBJ2-5; TRBD2 matches 8 bases. CDR3 length equals 15 residues. The germline V gene encodes CDR1 SGHRS and CDR2 YFSETQ. J gave up 5 bases and V 5 bases, and 11 bases lay outside the gene matches. The CDR3 here is CASRSSGSIGETQYF. As DNA, the CDR3 is TGCGCCAGCAGATCTAGCGGGTCTATCGGGGAGACCCAGTACTTC.

In this sample, this clonotype turned up many times. The chain couples TRBV7-8 to TRBJ1-2; 10 bases map to TRBD1. J gave up 6 bases and V 5 bases, and 3 bases lay outside the gene matches. The CDR3 spans 13 residues. CDR1 and CDR2 from the germline V gene are SGHVS and FQNEAQ. CDR3 DNA: TGTGCCAGCAGCCCGGGACAGGGGAATGGCTACACCTTC. As protein: CASSPGQGNGYTF.

This clonotype was counted only a few times. V usage is TRBV12-3 or TRBV12-4 and J usage is TRBJ2-3; 8 bases line up with TRBD2. V gave up 5 bases and J gave up 0 bases; unmatched junction bases: 13. This CDR3 spans 18 amino acids. The CDR3 here is CASSPASGRILSTDTQYF. The CDR3 coding sequence is TGTGCCAGCAGTCCTGCTAGCGGGCGGATCCTTAGCACAGATACGCAGTATTTT.

This clonotype showed up just a few times. The chain joins TRBV29-1 to TRBJ2-7; 8 bases agree with TRBD1. The germline V gene has CDR1 SQVTM and CDR2 ANQGSEA. The CDR3 is 14 residues long. Trimming removed 4 bases from V and 5 bases from J; junction bases left unmatched: 10. The CDR3 is CSVVPTGAFDEQYF. The CDR3 DNA follows: TGCAGCGTTGTCCCGACAGGGGCCTTCGACGAGCAGTACTTC.

This clonotype was seen only a few times. The chain has TRBV30 and TRBJ2-6, with D unclear. The length of the CDR3 is 13 residues. CDR1 and CDR2 from the germline V gene are GTSNPN and SVGIG (reference sequence). The V and J ends lost 2 bases and 2 bases respectively, with 4 bases between them. Here the CDR3 reads CAWSIPGANVLTF. CDR3 nucleotides: TGTGCCTGGAGTATCCCTGGGGCCAACGTCCTGACTTTC.

The DNA of the CDR3 is TGTGCCATCAGTGCAGCGGGCGCATCGTACAATGAGCAGTTCTTC. Protein sequence: CAISAAGASYNEQFF. The V call is TRBV10-3, the J call TRBJ2-1; the D gene is possibly TRBD2 (6 bases). Germline CDR1 reads ENHRY; CDR2 reads SYGVKD. V lost 4 bases and J lost 4, with 14 bases in between. The CDR3 is 15 residues long.

There are a few counts of this clonotype. The chain employs TRBV5-1 and TRBJ2-1; D call uncertain. The ends were cut back, 2 bases at V and 0 bases at J, with 15 bases in the middle. The CDR3 is 17 amino acids. Germline CDR1 and CDR2: SGHRS and YFSETQ. The chain's CDR3 is CASSFLSRTSSYNEQFF. CDR3 nucleotides: TGCGCCAGCAGCTTTTTATCCAGGACCTCCTCCTACAATGAGCAGTTCTTC. The full variable domain, rest sourced from reference TRBV5-1 and TRBJ2-1, is KAGVTQTPRYLIKTRGQQVTLSCSPISGHRSVSWYQQTPGQGLQFLFEYFSETQRNKGNFPGRFSGRQFSNSRSEMNVSTLELGDSALYLCASSFLSRTSSYNEQFFGPGTRLTVL.

This clonotype appeared a few times. V is TRBV5-1 and J is TRBJ2-5, with 10 bases fitting TRBD2. Trimming removed 0 bases from V and 5 bases from J; junction bases left unmatched: 7. CDR3 size: 16 residues. Germline CDR1 reads SGHRS; CDR2 reads YFSETQ. The DNA of the CDR3 is TGCGCCAGCAGCTTGGTGTCTAGCGGGGGAGGGGAGACCCAGTACTTC. As protein: CASSLVSSGGGETQYF. The full variable domain, completed using reference TRBV5-1 and TRBJ2-5, is KAGVTQTPRYLIKTRGQQVTLSCSPISGHRSVSWYQQTPGQGLQFLFEYFSETQRNKGNFPGRFSGRQFSNSRSEMNVSTLELGDSALYLCASSLVSSGGGETQYFGPGTRLLVL.

The chain recombines TRBV20-1 with TRBJ1-1; weak D call: TRBD1 (5 bases). This CDR3 is 14 amino acids long. Germline-derived CDR1 and CDR2 are DFQATT and SNEGSKA (reference sequence). With 0 bases removed from V and 1 base from J, the gap between germline ends came to 9 bases. This CDR3 reads CSARDPQGNTEAFF. The CDR3 nucleotides are TGCAGTGCTAGAGATCCCCAGGGGAACACTGAAGCTTTCTTT.